The 30 T cell receptor beta chains given below trace back to one sample, sequenced in a study of T-cell reconstitution after alpha-beta-depleted transplantation in children. Preparation of the TCRbeta library involved a method that used unique molecular identifiers. TCRdb reprocessed the PCR reads via MiXCR and lists one record per CDR3 protein. This table holds 200,000 to 250,000 distinct CDR3 sequences, about 25% found once. Sequencing was performed on PBMCs, taken before TCRalphabeta/CD19-depleted stem cell transplant. Receptors originate from a girl between 2 and 10 years old with Fanconi anemia, due to receive a stem cell transplant.

This clonotype was recorded many times. CDR3 nucleotides: TGTGCCAGCAGCCCGCTCGGGACAGGCTATGTCCTCTACAATGAGCAGTTCTTC. Translating gives CASSPLGTGYVLYNEQFF. The chain links TRBV6-1 to TRBJ2-1; TRBD1 matches at 8 bases. Germline V gene data show CDR1 as MNHNS and CDR2 as SASEGT. The CDR3 runs 18 residues. V dropped 6 bases and J dropped 3; count of bases not matched to a gene: 16.

This clonotype was counted only a few times. The chain uses TRBV6-1 and TRBJ2-1; 10 bases fit TRBD2. Germline CDR1 is MNHNS and CDR2 is SASEGT. The CDR3 is 15 amino acids. V shed 2 bases, J shed 5 bases, and the junction held 3 bases outside the gene matches. CDR3 amino acids: CASSETGLANNEQFF. The CDR3 DNA follows: TGTGCCAGCAGTGAAACGGGACTAGCGAACAATGAGCAGTTCTTC.

This clonotype was counted between two and nine times. The V call is TRBV13, the J call TRBJ2-7; 8 bases fit TRBD1. Unmatched junction bases numbered 6, after V lost 3 bases and J lost 5 bases. Germline assignment: CDR1 PRHDT and CDR2 FYEKMQ (reference sequence). The CDR3 has 14 residues. The CDR3 nucleotides are TGTGCCAGCAGCTTCGACAGGGGTAGGGACGAGCAGTACTTC. Translation: CASSFDRGRDEQYF.

The rearrangement links TRBV29-1 to TRBJ2-2, with unresolved D. The germline CDR1 and CDR2 sequences are SQVTM and ANQGSEA. This CDR3 contains 12 residues. The V end lost 6 bases, the J end lost 5 bases, and 10 bases lay between the germline ends. The CDR3 nucleotides are TGCAGCGTCCCAACCCGGACCGGGGAGCTGTTTTTT. This translates into CSVPTRTGELFF.

The chain joins TRBV7-2 to TRBJ2-7, with 11 bases that match TRBD1. This CDR3 has 13 residues. The germline V gene has CDR1 SGHTA and CDR2 FQGNSA. V lost 5 bases, J lost 5 bases, and 2 bases stayed unmatched. The CDR3, as DNA: TGTGCCAGCAGCCGGACAGGGGGCAACGAGCAGTACGTC. This sequence encodes CASSRTGGNEQYV.

The chain joins TRBV19 to TRBJ2-1; D uncertain. Germline values: CDR1 LNHDA, CDR2 SQIVND (reference sequence). CDR3 length: 17 residues. Trimming stripped 3 bases from V and 6 bases from J, with 21 bases between. This CDR3 is CASSMAGPGHTGNEQFF. The DNA of the CDR3 is TGTGCCAGTAGTATGGCCGGGCCGGGTCATACGGGCAATGAGCAGTTCTTC.

This chain uses TRBV29-1 with TRBJ2-7; 8 nucleotides agree with TRBD1. Germline CDR1 SQVTM, CDR2 ANQGSEA. This CDR3 spans 14 amino acids. V was pared by 5 bases and J by 1 base, with 7 bases of the junction left unmatched. CDR3: CSVSPGQVSYEQYF. The CDR3 nucleotides read TGCAGCGTTTCACCGGGACAGGTTTCCTACGAGCAGTACTTC.

This chain joins TRBV10-2 and TRBJ2-7; TRBD1 agrees at 9 bases. Per the germline V gene, CDR1 is WSHSY and CDR2 is SAAADI. The length of the CDR3 is 14 residues. The V segment lost 8 bases and the J segment 0 bases; nucleotides outside the gene matches: 5. The CDR3 bases are TGCGCCAGCCTGCAGACAGGGGGCTCCTACGAGCAGTACTTC. Protein sequence: CASLQTGGSYEQYF.

The chain uses TRBV10-1 and TRBJ2-1; D ambiguous. With 3 bases removed from V and 8 bases from J, the gap between germline ends came to 14 bases. The CDR3 totals 14 residues. Germline assignment: CDR1 WNHNN and CDR2 SYGVQD (reference sequence). Here the CDR3 DNA reads TGCGCCAGCAGTGACTCCCTATATGTCGATGAGCAGTTCTTC. This translates into CASSDSLYVDEQFF.

The genes are TRBV19 and TRBJ2-3, with TRBD2 as a possible D gene (6 bases). The V gene's germline CDR1 is LNHDA and CDR2 SQIVND (reference sequence). The CDR3 sequence is 17 residues long. The V and J ends lost 3 bases and 0 bases respectively, with 16 bases between them. The CDR3 loop reads CASSMRGRGGSTDTQYF. The CDR3, as DNA: TGTGCCAGTAGTATGAGGGGTCGGGGAGGAAGCACAGATACGCAGTATTTT.

This clonotype showed up just a few times. V is TRBV11-2 and J is TRBJ2-3; D may be TRBD2 (6 bases). The CDR3 covers 17 residues. Germline V CDR1 and CDR2: SGHAT, FQNNGV. The V end was cut by 3 bases, the J end by 7 bases, with 23 bases between. CDR3 sequence: CASSFGRLGRAHNTQYF. The CDR3 nucleotides read TGTGCCAGCAGCTTTGGACGACTAGGGAGAGCACACAATACGCAGTATTTT.

This clonotype occurred many times. The chain is built from TRBV12-3 or TRBV12-4 and TRBJ2-5; a weak D match, TRBD2 (5 bases). V lost 4 bases and J 7 bases, leaving 16 bases between the germline ends. The CDR3 covers 14 residues. CDR3 in DNA: TGTGCCAGCAGTTCAAGCGGCCAAGCAGGGACCCAGTACTTC. Its translation is CASSSSGQAGTQYF.

The J gene is TRBJ1-2, the V gene TRBV20-1; D perhaps matches TRBD1 (5 bases). Trimming pared 6 bases from V and 4 bases from J, leaving 21 bases between. In germline, CDR1 is DFQATT, CDR2 SNEGSKA (reference sequence). The CDR3 totals 15 residues. The CDR3 spells CSARETADHPYGYTF. CDR3 DNA sequence: TGCAGTGCCAGGGAGACAGCCGACCATCCCTATGGCTACACCTTC.

The sample holds a few counts of this clonotype. The chain has TRBV28 and TRBJ2-7; D gene uncertain. Germline assignment: CDR1 MDHEN and CDR2 SYDVKM. The germline V and J ends were trimmed by 3 bases and 1 base, with 4 bases remaining between them. The CDR3 length is 12 residues. CDR3 amino acids: CASSLESYEQYF. The DNA for the CDR3 is TGTGCCAGCAGTTTGGAGTCCTACGAGCAGTACTTC.

The gene calls are TRBV11-2 and TRBJ2-3; 13 bases agree with TRBD2. V trimming: 4 bases; J trimming: 0 bases; junction bases outside the gene matches: 10. The CDR3 runs to 19 residues. CDR1 and CDR2 from the germline V gene are SGHAT and FQNNGV. DNA of the CDR3: TGTGCCAGCAGCTCCACACCGGGACTAGCGGGACCGAGCACAGATACGCAGTATTTT. The encoded protein is CASSSTPGLAGPSTDTQYF.

This clonotype was counted between two and nine times. The rearrangement uses TRBV29-1 and TRBJ2-7; 7 bases map to TRBD1. The CDR3 contains 13 residues. Germline V gene data show CDR1 as SQVTM and CDR2 as ANQGSEA. V shed 4 bases, J shed 2 bases, and the junction held 5 bases outside the gene matches. DNA for the CDR3: TGCAGCGTTGTGGGACAGATGGCCTACGAGCAGTACTTC. It is translated as CSVVGQMAYEQYF.

The chain is built from TRBV28 and TRBJ1-5, with D unclear. Trimming removed 1 base at V and 6 bases at J, with 16 bases between. Germline assignment: CDR1 MDHEN and CDR2 SYDVKM. The CDR3 covers 16 residues. The CDR3 spells CASSLLKRPGVQPQHF. As DNA, the CDR3 is TGTGCCAGCAGTTTATTGAAGAGGCCGGGAGTTCAGCCCCAGCATTTT. Together with reference TRBV28 and TRBJ1-5, the CDR3 gives the full variable domain: DVKVTQSSRYLVKRTGEKVFLECVQDMDHENMFWYRQDPGLGLRLIYFSYDVKMKEKGDIPEGYSVSREKKERFSLILESASTNQTSMYLCASSLLKRPGVQPQHFGDGTRLSIL.

This clonotype was counted at least ten times. The chain has TRBV30 and TRBJ1-1, with 9 bases matching TRBD1. Germline V CDR1 and CDR2: GTSNPN, SVGIG (reference sequence). With V trimmed by 2 bases and J by 4 bases, 2 bases remained unmatched. The CDR3 has 13 residues. The CDR3 reads CAWSRGQGTEAFF. In DNA form, the CDR3 reads TGTGCCTGGAGTCGGGGACAGGGCACTGAAGCTTTCTTT.

The V and J genes are TRBV29-1 and TRBJ1-1; the D gene is possibly TRBD1 (6 bases). The V end was cut by 8 bases, the J end by 10 bases, with 29 bases between. The V gene's germline CDR1 is SQVTM and CDR2 ANQGSEA. The length of the CDR3 is 15 residues. The CDR3 nucleotides read TGCAGCTCTACACGCGAACAGGGAACCGTGCTTCCAGCTTTCTTT. Translating it yields CSSTREQGTVLPAFF.

This rearrangement joins TRBV4-1 to TRBJ1-5; D possibly corresponds to TRBD1 (5 bases). V was cut by 3 bases and J by 3 bases, with 12 bases left in between. The germline CDR1 and CDR2 sequences are MGHRA and YSYEKL. This CDR3 comprises 15 residues. The CDR3 sequence is CASSHYSGTNQPQHF. The CDR3 nucleotides read TGCGCCAGCAGCCATTACTCAGGGACCAATCAGCCCCAGCATTTT.

In this sample, this clonotype turned up many times. The rearrangement joins TRBV20-1 to TRBJ2-3; D uncertain. V was pared by 3 bases and J by 2 bases, with 3 bases between. Germline assignment: CDR1 DFQATT and CDR2 SNEGSKA (reference sequence). CDR3 length equals 11 residues. CDR3 sequence (DNA): TGCAGTGCTAGGGTCACAGATACGCAGTATTTT. Amino acids: CSARVTDTQYF.

The J gene is TRBJ2-7, the V gene TRBV13; 7 positions match TRBD1. Germline V gives CDR1 PRHDT, CDR2 FYEKMQ (reference sequence). The CDR3 consists of 16 residues. The V gene end was trimmed by 1 base and the J gene end by 0 bases; junction bases not matched to a gene: 6. CDR3 sequence: CASSLEGAALSYEQYF. The CDR3, as DNA: TGTGCCAGCAGCTTAGAGGGGGCGGCCCTCTCCTACGAGCAGTACTTC.

This clonotype was seen many times. The gene calls are TRBV28 and TRBJ2-5, with D tentatively TRBD1 or TRBD2 (5 bases each). The V end was cut by 7 bases, the J end by 5 bases, with 17 bases between. Germline lookup yields CDR1 MDHEN and CDR2 SYDVKM. The CDR3 totals 14 residues. The CDR3 region has the DNA TGTGCCAGCATACCCGACGGGGCCCAGGAGACCCAGTACTTC. Translated, it gives CASIPDGAQETQYF.

V usage is TRBV29-1 and J usage is TRBJ2-1; D is ambiguous. CDR1 is SQVTM and CDR2 is ANQGSEA in the germline V gene. The CDR3 runs 14 residues. Trimming stripped 4 bases from V and 6 bases from J, with 16 bases between. This CDR3 is CSVVGDLGANEQFF. The CDR3 DNA is TGCAGCGTTGTTGGGGATCTAGGCGCCAATGAGCAGTTCTTC.

This clonotype came up many times. The CDR3 DNA reads TGCAGCGTTGCCCATCCGGTGGCGAACAATGAGCAGTTCTTC. Translation gives CSVAHPVANNEQFF. The chain employs TRBV29-1 and TRBJ2-1, with D unclear. Trimming cost V 4 bases and J 5 bases, with 15 bases left between them. This CDR3 has 14 residues. Per germline, CDR1 SQVTM and CDR2 ANQGSEA.

This clonotype has a handful of counts. The chain links TRBV20-1 to TRBJ2-3; perhaps TRBD1 as D (6 bases). V lost 3 bases and J lost 1, with 8 bases in between. The germline gives CDR1 DFQATT, CDR2 SNEGSKA (reference sequence). This CDR3 region has 13 residues. CDR3 loop: CSARNRGTDTQYF. The CDR3 DNA is TGCAGTGCTAGGAACAGGGGCACAGATACGCAGTATTTT.

The rearrangement joins TRBV20-1 to TRBJ2-7; no firm D call. Germline CDR1 reads DFQATT; CDR2 reads SNEGSKA (reference sequence). V lost 6 bases to trimming and J lost 6 bases, with 12 bases between them. This CDR3 contains 11 residues. The CDR3 DNA is TGCAGTGCCTACGACTGGCTCGAGCAGTACTTC. Its protein product is CSAYDWLEQYF.

This clonotype was recorded at least ten times. The J gene is TRBJ2-3, the V gene TRBV7-3; no definite D call. Trimming pared 2 bases from V and 0 bases from J, leaving 6 bases between. In germline, CDR1 is SGHTA, CDR2 FQGTGA. CDR3 length: 14 residues. Here the CDR3 DNA reads TGTGCCAGCAGCTTATACGGAAGCACAGATACGCAGTATTTT. Its translation is CASSLYGSTDTQYF.

This clonotype showed up many times. The rearrangement joins TRBV20-1 to TRBJ2-1, with D tentatively TRBD2 (5 bases). The CDR3 has 14 amino acids. Germline CDR1 and CDR2: DFQATT and SNEGSKA (reference sequence). Trimming cost V 3 bases and J 0 bases, with 9 bases left between them. CDR3 sequence (DNA): TGCAGTGCTAGTTGGGAGAGCTCCTACAATGAGCAGTTCTTC. Protein sequence: CSASWESSYNEQFF.

There are many counts of this clonotype. The chain links TRBV12-3 or TRBV12-4 to TRBJ1-2; D is undetermined. Trimming cost V 3 bases and J 3 bases, with 8 bases left between them. The CDR3 totals 13 residues. The CDR3 DNA sequence: TGTGCCAGCAGTTTGGGGATTGACTATGGCTACACCTTC. Its protein product is CASSLGIDYGYTF.